These 15 T cell receptor beta chains share one sample of origin, sequenced in a study of a mutant IDH1 vaccine in newly diagnosed glioma. Time point noted: week 5, during vaccination. Vaccination used 300 ug of mutant IDH1 20-mer peptide per dose, with topical imiquimod. Their cognate antigens are unknown. Sequenced by immunoSEQ multiplex PCR; TCRdb stores in-frame clones only, minus some. This table holds about 12,000 clones, around 87% found once. The source was PBMCs, collected from a glioma patient whose treatment included an IDH1 peptide vaccine. The source is a woman between 40 and 55 years old with glioma. Some clones in this sample may be carry-over from other donors' samples.

The rearrangement uses TRBV7-8 and TRBJ2-1; 13 bases agree with TRBD2. Germline trimming cut 1 base from V and 7 bases from J; bases unmatched to any gene: 4. This CDR3 is 16 amino acids long. Germline V gene sequence: CDR1 SGHVS, CDR2 FQNEAQ. CDR3 protein: CASSLVTSGRGNEQFF. The CDR3 nucleotides are TGTGCCAGCAGCTTAGTTACTAGCGGGAGGGGGAATGAGCAGTTCTTC.

The chain joins TRBV4-1 to TRBJ1-2; TRBD1 is a possible D gene (5 bases). In germline, CDR1 is MGHRA, CDR2 YSYEKL. The CDR3 contains 14 residues. V was shortened by 1 base and J by 4 bases, with 10 bases between the two germline ends. Written as DNA, the CDR3 is TGCGCCAGCAGCCAAGCCGCGACAGCCTATGGCTACACCTTC. Translation: CASSQAATAYGYTF.

CDR3 amino acids: CASSRTASTDTQYF. The CDR3, as DNA: TGTGCCAGCAGCAGGACGGCAAGCACAGATACGCAGTATTTT. The gene calls are TRBV6-4 and TRBJ2-3; D is unclear. The ends were cut back, 6 bases at V and 0 bases at J, with 10 bases in the middle. This CDR3 has 14 residues. CDR1 is MRHNA and CDR2 is SNTAGT in the germline V gene.

J is TRBJ2-3 and V is TRBV27, with D unclear. Germline V gene data show CDR1 as MNHEY and CDR2 as SMNVEV (reference sequence). The CDR3 totals 14 residues. Trimming stripped 6 bases from V and 2 bases from J, with 12 bases between. CDR3 sequence: CASSPAALTDTQYF. Written as DNA, the CDR3 is TGTGCCAGCAGCCCCGCGGCCCTCACAGATACGCAGTATTTT.

The chain couples TRBV2 to TRBJ1-2; no clear D gene. The CDR3 covers 13 residues. Trimming removed 6 bases from V and 3 bases from J, with 11 bases in between. CDR1 and CDR2 (germline): SNHLY, FYNNEI. CDR3 region: CASSERQDYGYTF. CDR3 in DNA: TGTGCCAGCAGCGAACGCCAGGACTATGGCTACACCTTC. The whole variable domain, remainder taken from reference TRBV2 and TRBJ1-2, is EPEVTQTPSHQVTQMGQEVILRCVPISNHLYFYWYRQILGQKVEFLVSFYNNEISEKSEIFDDQFSVERPDGSNFTLKIRSTKLEDSAMYFCASSERQDYGYTFGSGTRLTVV.

The CDR3 DNA reads TGTGCCAGCAGCCCGTGGGCAGGGGGCGACGACGAGCAGTACTTC. This translates into CASSPWAGGDDEQYF. The V and J genes are TRBV7-9 and TRBJ2-7, with 8 bases aligning to TRBD1. The CDR3 runs to 15 residues. Germline-derived CDR1 and CDR2 are SEHNR and FQNEAQ (reference sequence). With 5 bases clipped from V and 5 bases from J, the junction kept 11 bases outside the gene matches.

The V call is TRBV7-9, the J call TRBJ1-4; D is undetermined. The CDR3 extends over 15 amino acids. The germline V and J ends were trimmed by 2 bases and 4 bases, with 11 bases remaining between them. The germline V gene encodes CDR1 SEHNR and CDR2 FQNEAQ (reference sequence). The CDR3 is CASSLLQRSNEKLFF. The CDR3, as DNA: TGTGCCAGCAGCTTACTACAGCGGAGTAATGAAAAACTGTTTTTT.

The genes are TRBV7-8 and TRBJ2-7; D unclear. This CDR3 comprises 14 residues. Germline CDR1 reads SGHVS; CDR2 reads FQNEAQ. V was pared by 0 bases and J by 2 bases, with 8 bases between. CDR3 sequence reads: CASSLAGFTYEQYF. The CDR3 DNA reads as TGTGCCAGCAGCTTAGCAGGGTTTACCTACGAGCAGTACTTC.

The chain combines TRBV4-2 with TRBJ2-1; 7 positions agree with TRBD2. The CDR3 has 16 residues. Germline CDR1 LGHNA, CDR2 YNFKEQ. V lost 0 bases, J lost 0 bases, and 2 bases stayed unmatched. The CDR3 loop is CASSQDQRGSYNEQFF. The DNA for the CDR3 is TGTGCCAGCAGCCAAGATCAGCGGGGCTCCTACAATGAGCAGTTCTTC.

This chain links TRBV7-2 with TRBJ2-3; 8 bases fit TRBD2. With 8 bases clipped from V and 2 bases from J, the junction kept 9 bases outside the gene matches. The CDR3 has 15 residues. Germline CDR1 reads SGHTA; CDR2 reads FQGNSA. As DNA, the CDR3 is TGTGCCAGCCGTAGAGCGGGGGCCAACACAGATACGCAGTATTTT. Translation gives CASRRAGANTDTQYF.

This clone occurred a few times. The genes are TRBV28 and TRBJ2-1; tentative D call: TRBD2 (6 bases). This CDR3 region has 14 residues. Germline V gene data show CDR1 as MDHEN and CDR2 as SYDVKM. V was trimmed by 3 bases and J by 10 bases, leaving 16 bases between them. DNA of the CDR3: TGTGCCAGCAGTTTCGAGGGATGGAGCGGGGAGCAGTTCTTC. It is translated as CASSFEGWSGEQFF.

The V call is TRBV5-6, the J call TRBJ1-2; D is ambiguous. Trimming shortened V by 1 base and J by 4 bases, and 14 bases separated the two germline ends. The germline V gene encodes CDR1 SGHDT and CDR2 YYEEEE. This CDR3 is 15 amino acids long. In DNA, the CDR3 is TGTGCCAGCAGCTTGTTTCTGTCTGCTACCTATGGCTACACCTTC. Its protein is CASSLFLSATYGYTF.

A single count supports this clone. CDR3 sequence: CAISGTGLAGLQETQYF. As DNA, the CDR3 is TGTGCCATCAGTGGCACCGGACTAGCGGGACTTCAAGAGACCCAGTACTTC. V usage is TRBV10-3 and J usage is TRBJ2-5; TRBD2 agrees at 12 bases. This CDR3 comprises 17 residues. The trim removed 4 bases at V and 2 bases at J, leaving 8 bases unmatched. Germline CDR1 ENHRY, CDR2 SYGVKD.

The chain is built from TRBV9 and TRBJ2-2; 7 bases fit TRBD2. This CDR3 has 15 residues. The junction had 4 bases not matched to a gene; V was cut back by 1 base and J by 4 bases. Looked up from germline, CDR1 is SGDLS and CDR2 is YYNGEE. This CDR3 is CASSVRGGTTGELFF. The CDR3 DNA is TGTGCCAGCAGCGTAAGGGGAGGGACCACCGGGGAGCTGTTTTTT. Drawing the rest from reference TRBV9 and TRBJ2-2, the complete variable domain is DSGVTQTPKHLITATGQRVTLRCSPRSGDLSVYWYQQSLDQGLQFLIQYYNGEERAKGNILERFSAQQFPDLHSELNLSSLELGDSALYFCASSVRGGTTGELFFGEGSRLTVL.

The V call is TRBV30, the J call TRBJ2-2, with D hard to call. V was trimmed by 3 bases and J by 4 bases, leaving 9 bases between them. Germline V lookup: CDR1 GTSNPN, CDR2 SVGIG (reference sequence). This CDR3 has 13 residues. The CDR3 loop is CAWSVQATGELFF. CDR3 sequence (DNA): TGTGCCTGGAGCGTCCAGGCCACCGGGGAGCTGTTTTTT. The full variable domain, its missing parts supplied by reference TRBV30 and TRBJ2-2, is SQTIHQWPATLVQPVGSPLSLECTVEGTSNPNLYWYRQAAGRGLQLLFYSVGIGQISSEVPQNLSASRPQDRQFILSSKKLLLSDSGFYLCAWSVQATGELFFGEGSRLTVL.